Shown below are 20 T cell receptor beta chains from a single sample sequenced in a study of CD8 T cells in ankylosing spondylitis. TCRdb re-called the 5' RACE reads through MiXCR, storing one row per CDR3 protein. The sample has roughly 150,000 distinct CDR3 sequences, just under 7.5% seen once. Sequenced sample: blood, either unsorted or a sorted T cell fraction (not recorded which). These receptors were collected from a female donor with ankylosing spondylitis or in good health (not recorded which).

This clonotype was observed many times. The chain employs TRBV6-1 and TRBJ1-1; the D gene is possibly TRBD1 (5 bases). Per germline, CDR1 MNHNS and CDR2 SASEGT. The V end was cut by 7 bases, the J end by 2 bases, with 14 bases between. The CDR3 is 14 residues long. CDR3 sequence (DNA): TGTGCCAGCAAGACCGGGACGGGAAACACTGAAGCTTTCTTT. Residues: CASKTGTGNTEAFF.

This clonotype was recorded many times. The chain links TRBV6-1 to TRBJ1-2; TRBD1 aligns across 7 bases. The V gene end was trimmed by 3 bases and the J gene end by 5 bases; junction bases not matched to a gene: 9. The germline CDR1 and CDR2 sequences are MNHNS and SASEGT. CDR3 length equals 15 residues. CDR3 bases: TGTGCCAGCAGTGAGACCCAGGGGGGTCGGTATGGCTACACCTTC. Translating gives CASSETQGGRYGYTF.

At least ten counts were recorded for this clonotype. The CDR3 nucleotides read TGCAGTGCCACCACTGGAAACACCATATATTTT. Encoded protein: CSATTGNTIYF. The chain has TRBV20-1 and TRBJ1-3; no definite D call. The germline V and J ends were trimmed by 6 bases and 2 bases, with 5 bases remaining between them. Germline CDR1 and CDR2: DFQATT and SNEGSKA (reference sequence). The CDR3 loop spans 11 amino acids.

Ten or more counts support this clonotype. CDR3 amino acids: CASSVEGQSTDTQYF. In DNA form, the CDR3 reads TGTGCCAGCAGCGTAGAGGGACAAAGCACAGATACGCAGTATTTT. The chain is built from TRBV9 and TRBJ2-3; weak D call: TRBD1 (6 bases). The V and J ends lost 0 bases and 0 bases respectively, with 8 bases between them. The CDR3 has 15 residues. Germline V CDR1 and CDR2: SGDLS, YYNGEE.

The table lists this clonotype with many counts. The chain is built from TRBV6-1 and TRBJ2-5, with D possibly matching TRBD2 (6 bases). This CDR3 is 15 amino acids long. Germline CDR1 MNHNS, CDR2 SASEGT. Between the trimmed V and J ends, which lost 5 bases and 3 bases, there was a span of 16 bases. CDR3 in amino acids: CASSPRWREKETQYF. Here the CDR3 DNA reads TGTGCCAGCAGTCCCCGATGGAGGGAGAAAGAGACCCAGTACTTC.

The chain combines TRBV12-5 with TRBJ1-1, with D perhaps matching TRBD1 (5 bases). This CDR3 spans 12 amino acids. CDR1 and CDR2 from the germline V gene are LGHNT and FRNRAP. The CDR3 coding sequence is TGTTCTTGGGGGGGTGTTAACACTGAAGCTTTCTTT. Its translation: CSWGGVNTEAFF.

In its sample, this clonotype was seen many times. The chain combines TRBV20-1 with TRBJ2-1, with 7 bases that match TRBD2. V shed 3 bases and J 6 bases; nucleotides not matched to a gene: 8. CDR3 length: 14 amino acids. Looked up from germline, CDR1 is DFQATT and CDR2 is SNEGSKA (reference sequence). The chain's CDR3 is CSASSAGNVNEQFF. The DNA of the CDR3 is TGCAGTGCTAGCTCAGCGGGGAACGTCAATGAGCAGTTCTTC.

The chain links TRBV11-3 to TRBJ1-1; maybe TRBD1 (5 bases). Germline-derived CDR1 and CDR2 are SGHNT and YENEEA. The V gene lost 1 base and the J gene lost 0 bases, with 9 bases spanning the gap. There are 15 residues in the CDR3. CDR3 protein: CASSLGGSLNTEAFF. CDR3 DNA sequence: TGTGCCAGCAGCTTAGGGGGCAGCCTGAACACTGAAGCTTTCTTT.

The V gene is TRBV29-1, the J gene TRBJ1-2, with D unclear. This CDR3 region has 11 residues. Deletions cut 1 base from V and 7 bases from J, with 7 bases between. Germline lookup yields CDR1 SQVTM and CDR2 ANQGSEA. The CDR3 sequence is CSVEARAGYTF. CDR3 in DNA: TGCAGCGTTGAAGCCAGAGCTGGCTACACCTTC.

This clonotype appeared many times. The chain employs TRBV24-1 and TRBJ2-2; TRBD2 is a possible D gene (5 bases). CDR1 KGHDR and CDR2 SFDVKD come from the germline V gene. This CDR3 contains 17 residues. Deletions cut 3 bases from V and 1 base from J, with 14 bases between. CDR3 in DNA: TGTGCCACCAGTGATACCCGACAAGGAGGGAACACCGGGGAGCTGTTTTTT. It translates to CATSDTRQGGNTGELFF.

This clonotype appeared many times. The rearrangement uses TRBV7-9 and TRBJ1-5, with unresolved D. V shed 5 bases and J shed 5 bases, with 22 bases lying between them. Germline V gene lookup returns CDR1 SEHNR and CDR2 FQNEAQ (reference sequence). The CDR3 consists of 17 residues. As DNA, the CDR3 is TGTGCCAGCAGCCCCCAAACACCGGACGGCATGGATCAGCCCCAGCATTTT. This translates into CASSPQTPDGMDQPQHF.

This clonotype was picked up many times. The chain couples TRBV5-1 to TRBJ2-7; 7 nucleotides align to TRBD2. V lost 5 bases and J lost 2; bases outside the gene matches: 7. The CDR3 runs to 14 residues. Germline-derived CDR1 and CDR2 are SGHRS and YFSETQ. The CDR3 coding sequence is TGCGCCAGCAGAACCGGGACTACCGCCTACGAGCAGTACTTC. Translating gives CASRTGTTAYEQYF.

In its sample, this clonotype was seen a few times. The chain carries TRBV11-2 and TRBJ1-6; no clear D gene. CDR1 SGHAT and CDR2 FQNNGV come from the germline V gene. V was clipped by 0 bases and J by 0 bases, with 9 bases between them. The CDR3 runs to 17 residues. CDR3 region: CASSLEGMSSYNSPLHF. CDR3 bases: TGTGCCAGCAGCTTAGAGGGGATGAGCTCCTATAATTCACCCCTCCACTTT.

This clonotype has only a few counts. This chain connects TRBV7-9 to TRBJ2-5; D is ambiguous. Germline assignment: CDR1 SEHNR and CDR2 FQNEAQ (reference sequence). The length of the CDR3 is 14 residues. V gave up 3 bases and J gave up 4 bases, with 12 bases separating them. This chain's CDR3 is CASSFRDGGETQYF. CDR3 DNA sequence: TGTGCCAGCAGCTTCAGAGACGGCGGAGAGACCCAGTACTTC.

This clonotype came up many times. The V call is TRBV6-1, the J call TRBJ1-6; 8 bases align to TRBD1. V dropped 5 bases and J dropped 7; count of bases not matched to a gene: 4. Germline CDR1 and CDR2: MNHNS and SASEGT. There are 14 residues in the CDR3. CDR3 amino acids: CASSRTGKNSPLHF. DNA for the CDR3: TGTGCCAGCAGTCGGACAGGGAAAAATTCACCCCTCCACTTT.

This clonotype has a count of ten or more. The CDR3 nucleotides are TGCGCCAGCAGAAGCAACACAGATACGCAGTATTTT. It encodes CASRSNTDTQYF. The chain employs TRBV5-1 and TRBJ2-3, with D unclear. The CDR3 loop spans 12 amino acids. Between the trimmed V and J ends, which lost 5 bases and 2 bases, there was a span of 6 bases. Germline CDR1 is SGHRS and CDR2 is YFSETQ.

This clonotype appeared many times. The chain uses TRBV28 and TRBJ1-6; perhaps TRBD1 as D (6 bases). Germline CDR1 is MDHEN and CDR2 is SYDVKM. The CDR3 has 14 amino acids. Trimming stripped 4 bases from V and 4 bases from J, with 8 bases between. The CDR3 region is CASSSDSYNSPLHF. The CDR3 nucleotides are TGTGCCAGCAGTTCGGACAGTTATAATTCACCCCTCCACTTT.

In this sample, this clonotype turned up a few times. The chain employs TRBV6-2 or TRBV6-3 and TRBJ2-5; 7 positions match TRBD2. CDR1 and CDR2 from the germline V gene are MNHEY and SVGEGT. V trimming: 0 bases; J trimming: 2 bases; junction bases outside the gene matches: 3. The CDR3 runs to 15 residues. CDR3 in amino acids: CASSYSIGGQETQYF. CDR3 nucleotides: TGTGCCAGCAGTTACTCGATCGGGGGGCAAGAGACCCAGTACTTC.

This clonotype was detected ten times or more. This rearrangement joins TRBV6-5 to TRBJ2-7, with D possibly TRBD2 on 6 matching bases. The germline gives CDR1 MNHEY, CDR2 SVGAGI. The CDR3 runs 16 residues. Trimming shortened V by 2 bases and J by 5 bases, and 19 bases separated the two germline ends. CDR3 loop: CASSYPGLDKPNEQYF. Here the CDR3 DNA reads TGTGCCAGCAGTTACCCGGGACTCGATAAGCCTAACGAGCAGTACTTC.

In its sample, this clonotype was seen many times. This chain uses TRBV12-5 with TRBJ1-2; TRBD1 is a possible D gene (5 bases). V was trimmed by 5 bases and J by 6 bases, leaving 16 bases between them. The CDR3 length is 14 residues. From germline, CDR1 is LGHNT and CDR2 FRNRAP. This chain's CDR3 is CASGLGTGRNGYTF. CDR3 DNA: TGTGCTAGTGGTCTAGGGACGGGAAGAAATGGCTACACCTTC.